A selection of T cell receptor beta chains follows, all from one sample in a study of blood T cell repertoires in COVID-19. Clones were sequenced by immunoSEQ multiplex PCR, and TCRdb holds only the in-frame ones, with some missing. The sample consists of 96,000 or so clones, roughly 76% of them appearing once. Sequencing used peripheral blood. The source is an elderly man with COVID-19, enrolled during active disease. CDR3s include the opening cysteine and the closing phenylalanine or tryptophan. Each record gives: clone size, D gene, V gene, J gene, CDR3 DNA, CDR3 protein. A D gene is named only where the DNA matches it firmly. Not all rows give a size; the values are once, few, many and, for expanded clones, a class.

size: once
D: TRBD1
V: TRBV11-3
J: TRBJ2-7
DNA: TGTGCCAGCAGCCGTGGGACAGTCCACGAGCAGTACTTC
CDR3: CASSRGTVHEQYF

size: few
D: TRBD1
V: TRBV6-5
J: TRBJ1-2
DNA: TGTGCCAGCAGTTACTCGAGAGGGGGCACTAACTATGGCTACACCTTC
CDR3: CASSYSRGGTNYGYTF

size: few
D: TRBD2
V: TRBV4-2
J: TRBJ2-1
DNA: TGTGCCAGCAGCCATTCCGGGACTAGCTCCTACAATGAGCAGTTCTTC
CDR3: CASSHSGTSSYNEQFF

size: NA
D: TRBD1
V: TRBV14
J: TRBJ2-7
DNA: TGTGCCAGCAGCCAGTCCGGGACAGGGACCTACGAGCAGTACTTC
CDR3: CASSQSGTGTYEQYF

size: NA
D: NA
V: TRBV30
J: TRBJ2-2
DNA: TGTGCCTGGAGTCTCGGGATCGCGGCCACCGGGGAGCTGTTTTTT
CDR3: CAWSLGIAATGELFF

size: NA
D: NA
V: TRBV30
J: TRBJ2-3
DNA: TGTGCCTGGAGAATACAGGGTAGCACAGATACGCAGTATTTT
CDR3: CAWRIQGSTDTQYF

size: NA
D: TRBD2
V: TRBV7-2
J: TRBJ2-7
DNA: TGTGCCAGCAGCTTAGAGAGCGGGGGCACCTACGAGCAGTACTTC
CDR3: CASSLESGGTYEQYF

size: NA
D: NA
V: TRBV14
J: TRBJ1-5
DNA: TGTGCCAGCAGCCAATCGGGGGATCAGCCCCAGCATTTT
CDR3: CASSQSGDQPQHF

size: NA
D: NA
V: TRBV5-6
J: TRBJ2-4
DNA: TGTGCCAGCAGCGCGCTTGCCCGCAAAAACATTCAGTACTTC
CDR3: CASSALARKNIQYF

size: NA
D: NA
V: TRBV10-2
J: TRBJ1-6
DNA: TGCGCCAGCAGTGTCGGAGGGGAGAATTCACCCCTCCACTTT
CDR3: CASSVGGENSPLHF

size: NA
D: NA
V: TRBV7-2
J: TRBJ1-3
DNA: TGTGCCAGCAGCTCAACAGGGTTAGGAAACACCATATATTTT
CDR3: CASSSTGLGNTIYF

size: once
D: TRBD1
V: TRBV2
J: TRBJ1-1
DNA: TGTGCCAGCAGTGAACGACAGGGAAACACTGAAGCTTTCTTT
CDR3: CASSERQGNTEAFF

size: NA
D: TRBD2
V: TRBV7-2
J: TRBJ2-3
DNA: TGTGCCAGCAGCTTACAGGGGACTAGCGGGCTTAGCACAGATACGCAGTATTTT
CDR3: CASSLQGTSGLSTDTQYF

size: NA
D: NA
V: TRBV5-1
J: TRBJ1-1
DNA: TGCGCCAGCAGCGATCTGGGGCTATACACTGAAGCTTTCTTT
CDR3: CASSDLGLYTEAFF

size: NA
D: NA
V: TRBV5-1
J: TRBJ2-2
DNA: TGCGCCAGCAGCCTTGTGTTGGGAGTACGGACCGGGGAGCTGTTTTTT
CDR3: CASSLVLGVRTGELFF

size: NA
D: NA
V: TRBV19
J: TRBJ1-2
DNA: TGTGCCAGTAGTATAGGTCAAGGGGTCCATGGCTACACCTTC
CDR3: CASSIGQGVHGYTF

size: NA
D: NA
V: TRBV28
J: TRBJ2-7
DNA: TGTGCCAGCAGTTTAATCCAGGGATTTTCCTACGAGCAGTACTTC
CDR3: CASSLIQGFSYEQYF

size: NA
D: TRBD1
V: TRBV5-1
J: TRBJ1-2
DNA: TGCGCCAGCAGCTCGGGACAGGCTGAGGGCTACACCTTC
CDR3: CASSSGQAEGYTF

size: NA
D: TRBD1
V: TRBV18
J: TRBJ1-2
DNA: TGTGCCAGCTCACCCCCGGGCTCTCAGGGGGTCTATGGCTACACCTTC
CDR3: CASSPPGSQGVYGYTF

size: NA
D: TRBD2
V: TRBV11-2
J: TRBJ2-1
DNA: TGTGCCAGCAGCTTAGGTGCTAGCGGGATTGGGTCCTACAATGAGCAGTTCTTC
CDR3: CASSLGASGIGSYNEQFF

size: NA
D: TRBD1
V: TRBV5-5
J: TRBJ2-7
DNA: TGTGCCAGCAGCTTCCGATCAGGGGGCTACGAGCAGTACTTC
CDR3: CASSFRSGGYEQYF

size: NA
D: NA
V: TRBV19
J: TRBJ2-6
DNA: TGTGCCAGTAAAAGGGGGAGGGAGCAAGGTTCTGGGGCCAACGTCCTGACTTTC
CDR3: CASKRGREQGSGANVLTF

size: NA
D: TRBD1
V: TRBV2
J: TRBJ1-1
DNA: TGTGCCAGCAGTTCGCAGGGGGCGCGCACTGAAGCTTTCTTT
CDR3: CASSSQGARTEAFF

size: NA
D: NA
V: TRBV19
J: TRBJ2-7
DNA: TGTGCCAGTAGCAAGAGACAGGACTACGAGCAGTACTTC
CDR3: CASSKRQDYEQYF

size: NA
D: NA
V: TRBV28
J: TRBJ1-5
DNA: TGTGCCAGCAACCAGGGGTTTGGGCAGCCCCAGCATTTT
CDR3: CASNQGFGQPQHF

size: NA
D: NA
V: TRBV4-3
J: TRBJ1-2
DNA: TGCGCCAGCAGCGCCGACACGATAGCTAACTATGGCTACACCTTC
CDR3: CASSADTIANYGYTF

size: NA
D: NA
V: TRBV28
J: TRBJ1-4
DNA: TGTGCCAGCAGTTTACCCGGGGTGGCTAATGAAAAACTGTTTTTT
CDR3: CASSLPGVANEKLFF

size: NA
D: TRBD1
V: TRBV5-1
J: TRBJ2-2
DNA: TGCGCCAGCAGCTTGGCCGGGACAGCGAACACCGGGGAGCTGTTTTTT
CDR3: CASSLAGTANTGELFF

size: NA
D: NA
V: TRBV6-6
J: TRBJ2-7
DNA: TGTGCCAGCAGGTCGGACCGCAGGGGATTAGGCGAGCAGTACTTC
CDR3: CASRSDRRGLGEQYF

size: NA
D: TRBD1
V: TRBV28
J: TRBJ2-7
DNA: TGTGCCAGCAGGTCAGGACAGGTGATCTCCGAGCAGTACTTC
CDR3: CASRSGQVISEQYF

size: NA
D: NA
V: TRBV30
J: TRBJ1-1
DNA: TGTGCCTGGAGTGTATACAGGGACACTGAAGCTTTCTTT
CDR3: CAWSVYRDTEAFF

size: once
D: TRBD2
V: TRBV4-2
J: TRBJ2-1
DNA: TGTGCCAGCAGCCTGACTAGCGGGGATTACAATGAGCAGTTCTTC
CDR3: CASSLTSGDYNEQFF

size: NA
D: TRBD2
V: TRBV27
J: TRBJ2-6
DNA: TGTGCCAGCAGTCCAAGGACAGCGGGAGTTGGGGCCAACGTCCTGACTTTC
CDR3: CASSPRTAGVGANVLTF

size: NA
D: NA
V: TRBV7-3
J: TRBJ1-1
DNA: TGTGCCAGCAGCTTTACAGGGCCCACTGAAGCTTTCTTT
CDR3: CASSFTGPTEAFF

size: NA
D: NA
V: TRBV18
J: TRBJ2-6
DNA: TGTGCCAGCTCACCACTGACAGTCCTCTCCGGGGCCAACGTCCTGACTTTC
CDR3: CASSPLTVLSGANVLTF

size: NA
D: TRBD2
V: TRBV9
J: TRBJ2-7
DNA: TGTGCCAGCAGCCCCCGAAGCGGGAGCTCCTACGAGCAGTACTTC
CDR3: CASSPRSGSSYEQYF

size: NA
D: TRBD2
V: TRBV18
J: TRBJ2-1
DNA: TGTGCCAGCTCACTGAAGGGAACTAGCGGGAGGGCCTCTGTCTCCACCACACGGCAGTTCTTC
CDR3: CASSLKGTSGRASVSTTRQFF

size: NA
D: NA
V: TRBV6-2/TRBV6-3
J: TRBJ1-6
DNA: TGTGCCAGCAGTTACTCGTCGGGGAATAATTCACCCCTCCACTTT
CDR3: CASSYSSGNNSPLHF

size: NA
D: NA
V: TRBV5-1
J: TRBJ1-2
DNA: TGCGCCAGCAGCTTGGAAGACAGGTGGTTGAGCGGCTACACCTTC
CDR3: CASSLEDRWLSGYTF

size: NA
D: TRBD1
V: TRBV10-3
J: TRBJ2-7
DNA: TGTGCCATCAGTGATACAGGGGTCGAGCAGTACTTC
CDR3: CAISDTGVEQYF

size: NA
D: TRBD2
V: TRBV11-3
J: TRBJ2-3
DNA: TGTGCCAGCAGCTTAGGACTAGCGGCAGATACGCAGTATTTT
CDR3: CASSLGLAADTQYF

size: NA
D: TRBD1
V: TRBV18
J: TRBJ1-2
DNA: TGTGCCAGCTCACCACCGACCCAGGGGGCGGATGGCTACACCTTC
CDR3: CASSPPTQGADGYTF

size: once
D: NA
V: TRBV5-8
J: TRBJ1-4
DNA: TGTGCCAGCAGCTTGTACCATAGAAAACTGTTTTTT
CDR3: CASSLYHRKLFF

size: NA
D: TRBD1
V: TRBV6-6
J: TRBJ1-3
DNA: TGTGCCAGCAGTTTCCAGGGGGGCTCTGGAAACACCATATATTTT
CDR3: CASSFQGGSGNTIYF

size: NA
D: TRBD2
V: TRBV9
J: TRBJ2-1
DNA: TGTGCCAGCTCGACTAGCGGGATTTGGAATGAGCAGTTCTTC
CDR3: CASSTSGIWNEQFF

size: few
D: NA
V: TRBV2
J: TRBJ1-1
DNA: TGTGCCAGCAGCCTCAAGACACTTCACAGGGTTACTGAAGCTTTCTTT
CDR3: CASSLKTLHRVTEAFF

size: NA
D: TRBD1
V: TRBV4-3
J: TRBJ1-2
DNA: TGCGCCAGCAGCCCGTACTACAGGGGGCAGGATGGCTACACCTTC
CDR3: CASSPYYRGQDGYTF

size: few
D: NA
V: TRBV6-5
J: TRBJ2-7
DNA: TGTGCCAGCAGTCGTCGCAGGGAGGAATACGAGCAGTACTTC
CDR3: CASSRRREEYEQYF

size: NA
D: TRBD1
V: TRBV28
J: TRBJ1-3
DNA: TGTGCCAGCAGTATAAATGTAGGACAGGGACGAAACACCATATATTTT
CDR3: CASSINVGQGRNTIYF

size: NA
D: NA
V: TRBV6-5
J: TRBJ1-1
DNA: TGTGCCAGCAGTCAGGGTCGGAACACTGAAGCTTTCTTT
CDR3: CASSQGRNTEAFF

size: NA
D: TRBD1
V: TRBV12-5
J: TRBJ2-2
DNA: TGTGCTAGTGGTTTCAGGCAGGGGGCGTTCGGGGAGCTGTTTTTT
CDR3: CASGFRQGAFGELFF

size: NA
D: NA
V: TRBV27
J: TRBJ2-1
DNA: TGTGCCAGCAGTTTATCGTTGGGGCGAATCAATGAGCAGTTCTTC
CDR3: CASSLSLGRINEQFF